These 11 T cell receptor beta chains share one sample of origin, sequenced in a study of blood T cells in healthy people across ages. With a J-beta primer mix and a sample-barcoded 5' primer, a second PCR ran about 7 to 12 cycles. TCRdb passed the 5' RACE reads through MiXCR, listing each CDR3 protein once. The sample lists approximately 600,000 distinct CDR3 sequences; 58% were seen once. Sequencing was done on a sample of blood. Receptor source: a man in his sixties in good health.

V usage is TRBV20-1 and J usage is TRBJ2-7; D is ambiguous. V gave up 3 bases and J gave up 0 bases, with 9 bases separating them. The germline V gene has CDR1 DFQATT and CDR2 SNEGSKA (reference sequence). This CDR3 is 13 amino acids long. CDR3 sequence (DNA): TGCAGTGCTAGGGAACAGCCCTCCTACGAGCAGTACTTC. This sequence encodes CSAREQPSYEQYF.

This clonotype has only a few counts. The V gene is TRBV6-5, the J gene TRBJ2-3; 8 bases line up with TRBD2. Germline V CDR1 and CDR2: MNHEY, SVGAGI. J was trimmed by 6 bases and V by 8 bases; bases with no gene match: 7. CDR3 length: 13 residues. The CDR3 nucleotides are TGTGCCAGCTCTCCGGGGGGGCCCGATACGCAGTATTTT. Its protein is CASSPGGPDTQYF.

CDR3 bases: TGCAGTGCTCCCCGACAGACTCAAGAGACCCAGTACTTC. Translated, it gives CSAPRQTQETQYF. J is TRBJ2-5 and V is TRBV20-1, with D possibly matching TRBD1 (5 bases). The CDR3 sequence is 13 residues long. The germline CDR1 and CDR2 sequences are DFQATT and SNEGSKA (reference sequence). Trimming took off 5 bases at V and 2 bases at J, with 12 bases between the two ends.

The chain combines TRBV29-1 with TRBJ1-1; D remains unclear. V was trimmed by 4 bases and J by 3 bases, leaving 9 bases between them. The CDR3 covers 12 residues. The V gene's germline CDR1 is SQVTM and CDR2 ANQGSEA. DNA of the CDR3: TGCAGCGTTGGGCGGGGTTACACTGAAGCTTTCTTT. It specifies CSVGRGYTEAFF. Full variable domain (missing parts from reference TRBV29-1 and TRBJ1-1): SAVISQKPSRDICQRGTSLTIQCQVDSQVTMMFWYRQQPGQSLTLIATANQGSEATYESGFVIDKFPISRPNLTFSTLTVSNMSPEDSSIYLCSVGRGYTEAFFGQGTRLTVV.

This clonotype occurred a few times. The chain couples TRBV6-5 to TRBJ2-5; no clear D gene. The CDR3 consists of 16 residues. CDR1 and CDR2 from the germline V gene are MNHEY and SVGAGI. V lost 2 bases and J 2 bases, leaving 15 bases between the germline ends. The CDR3 is CASSYDAPRWQETQYF. The CDR3 region has the DNA TGTGCCAGCAGTTACGACGCCCCTCGATGGCAAGAGACCCAGTACTTC.

A few counts support this clonotype. The CDR3 bases are TGTGCCAGCAGCTTAGGGCGGGGGGGTGAGAATGAGCAGTTCTTC. Its protein is CASSLGRGGENEQFF. The genes are TRBV7-2 and TRBJ2-1; TRBD2 agrees at 9 bases. This CDR3 is 15 amino acids long. Per the germline V gene, CDR1 is SGHTA and CDR2 is FQGNSA. V lost 1 base, J lost 7 bases, and 5 bases stayed unmatched. Variable domain in full (rest from reference TRBV7-2 and TRBJ2-1): GAGVSQSPSNKVTEKGKDVELRCDPISGHTALYWYRQSLGQGLEFLIYFQGNSAPDKSGLPSDRFSAERTGGSVSTLTIQRTQQEDSAVYLCASSLGRGGENEQFFGPGTRLTVL.

The chain couples TRBV5-1 to TRBJ1-4; possibly TRBD1 for D (5 bases). Trimming removed 4 bases from V and 0 bases from J, with 13 bases in between. This CDR3 is built from 16 residues. CDR1 is SGHRS, CDR2 YFSETQ, per germline. The CDR3 sequence is CASSPATATTNEKLFF. The CDR3 nucleotides are TGCGCCAGCAGCCCGGCGACAGCTACAACTAATGAAAAACTGTTTTTT.

The rearrangement uses TRBV2 and TRBJ2-1; 9 bases are shared with TRBD2. The CDR3 has 15 residues. V trimming: 3 bases; J trimming: 7 bases; junction bases outside the gene matches: 7. Germline loops: CDR1 SNHLY, CDR2 FYNNEI. The CDR3 sequence is CASSEQRGVSNEQFF. The DNA of the CDR3 is TGTGCCAGCAGTGAGCAGCGGGGGGTCTCAAATGAGCAGTTCTTC.

This chain connects TRBV6-5 to TRBJ1-1, with unresolved D. V was trimmed by 3 bases and J by 5 bases, leaving 10 bases between them. CDR1 MNHEY and CDR2 SVGAGI come from the germline V gene. CDR3 length: 13 amino acids. This CDR3 reads CASSYGRRTEAFF. DNA for the CDR3: TGTGCCAGCAGTTATGGCCGGAGGACTGAAGCTTTCTTT.

The chain links TRBV5-1 to TRBJ2-5, with TRBD1 as a possible D gene (6 bases). The J call may be mistaken, given a closer DNA end match to TRBJ2-7. The CDR3 sequence is 14 residues long. Germline assignment: CDR1 SGHRS and CDR2 YFSETQ. This chain's CDR3 is CASFPGERPYEQYF. The CDR3, as DNA: TGCGCCAGCTTCCCAGGGGAACGTCCCTACGAGCAGTACTTC.

In this sample, this clonotype turned up a few times. The chain carries TRBV9 and TRBJ2-5, with D maybe TRBD2 (6 bases). The V gene's germline CDR1 is SGDLS and CDR2 YYNGEE. Trimming left V 4 bases short and J 2 bases short, with 15 bases between. The CDR3 runs to 15 residues. The CDR3 reads CASSPGLSHQETQYF. The CDR3, as DNA: TGTGCCAGCAGCCCGGGACTCAGCCATCAAGAGACCCAGTACTTC.